This TCR beta chain was profiled in a study of breast tumors, draining lymph nodes, adjacent tissues (dated by TCRdb to the mid-2010s). Turning to the overall study: Breast cancer patients provided tumor, adjacent nontumor tissue and axillary lymph nodes, and the study compared the TCR beta repertoires across these three sources. In human breast cancer, the study set out to assess how tumor, surrounding tissue and draining lymph node repertoires relate to one another and whether T cells might be exchanged between them. Overall study results and their limits: Tumor and nontumor tissue repertoires were significantly more similar in luminal-like than in basal-like breast cancer. A scenario in which most tumor T cells derive from the lymph node and then expand within tumor tissue was judged to be consistent with the data. The study presented the conclusion that tumor T cells originate in lymph nodes as consistent with a hypothesis, not as something directly demonstrated. Tumors showed preferential V and J gene usage, and their T-cell repertoire diversity fell below that of lymph nodes yet above that of nontumor tissue.

V loses 6 bases, J loses 0 bases, and the germline ends lie 15 bases apart. Termini included, the CDR3 measures 15 amino acids. Only CDR3 DNA is held: 45 bases, read in frame from base 1. CDR1 and CDR2 (DFQATT, SNEGSKA) derive from the germline V gene (reference sequence). The listed sequencing device is Illumina HiSeq 2000. Multiplex PCR amplification was used to build the TCR beta chain libraries. High-throughput sequencing was used to analyze the amplified TCR beta chain products. Through fastp at Q25 and MiXCR, TCRdb rebuilt clones from the public reads, retaining in-frame beta chains. Each CDR3 protein appears once, grouped with its most common genes and DNA. The sample table contains around 130,000 distinct CDR3 sequences; only one count was recorded for 32% of them. The ten largest clones represent roughly 2.3% of the sample. On this clonotype: Its target antigen remains unknown. This CDR3 is missing its conserved last phenylalanine or tryptophan, likely due to a read error.

Lymph node samples came from the axillary draining lymph nodes of breast cancer patients. The sequenced sample consisted of axillary lymph node tissue. The origin of this receptor is a female donor with breast cancer. Some clones in this sample may be carry-over from other donors' samples. The chain employs TRBV20-1 and TRBJ1-3; no D gene is confidently identified. The CDR3 protein is CSASSGSSSGNTIYS. The nucleotide sequence reads as follows: TGCAGTGCCAGTTCGGGTTCGAGCTCTGGAAACACCATATATTCT.